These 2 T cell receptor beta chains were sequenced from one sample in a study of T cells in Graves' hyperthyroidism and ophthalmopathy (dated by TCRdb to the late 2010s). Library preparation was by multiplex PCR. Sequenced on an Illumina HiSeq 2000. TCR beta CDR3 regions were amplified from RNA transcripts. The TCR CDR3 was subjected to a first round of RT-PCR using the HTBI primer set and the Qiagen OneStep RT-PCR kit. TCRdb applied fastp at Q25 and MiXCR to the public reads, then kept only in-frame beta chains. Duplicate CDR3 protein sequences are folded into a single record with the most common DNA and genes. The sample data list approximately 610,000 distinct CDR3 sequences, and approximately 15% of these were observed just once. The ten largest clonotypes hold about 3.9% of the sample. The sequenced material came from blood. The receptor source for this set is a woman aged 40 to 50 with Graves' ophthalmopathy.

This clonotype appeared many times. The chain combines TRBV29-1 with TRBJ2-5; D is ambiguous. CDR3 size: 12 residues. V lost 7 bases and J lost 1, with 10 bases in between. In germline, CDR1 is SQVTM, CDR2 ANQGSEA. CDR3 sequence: CSGRRGQETQYF. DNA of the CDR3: TGCAGCGGGAGAAGAGGCCAAGAGACCCAGTACTTC. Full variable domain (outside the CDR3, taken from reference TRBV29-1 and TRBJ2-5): SAVISQKPSRDICQRGTSLTIQCQVDSQVTMMFWYRQQPGQSLTLIATANQGSEATYESGFVIDKFPISRPNLTFSTLTVSNMSPEDSSIYLCSGRRGQETQYFGPGTRLLVL.

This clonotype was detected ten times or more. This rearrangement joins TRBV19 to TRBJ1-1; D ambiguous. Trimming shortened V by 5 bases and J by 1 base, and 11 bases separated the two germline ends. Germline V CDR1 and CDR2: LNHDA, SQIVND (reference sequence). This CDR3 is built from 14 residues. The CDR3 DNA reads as TGTGCCAGTAGTCCGTACGACACGAACACTGAAGCTTTCTTT. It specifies CASSPYDTNTEAFF.